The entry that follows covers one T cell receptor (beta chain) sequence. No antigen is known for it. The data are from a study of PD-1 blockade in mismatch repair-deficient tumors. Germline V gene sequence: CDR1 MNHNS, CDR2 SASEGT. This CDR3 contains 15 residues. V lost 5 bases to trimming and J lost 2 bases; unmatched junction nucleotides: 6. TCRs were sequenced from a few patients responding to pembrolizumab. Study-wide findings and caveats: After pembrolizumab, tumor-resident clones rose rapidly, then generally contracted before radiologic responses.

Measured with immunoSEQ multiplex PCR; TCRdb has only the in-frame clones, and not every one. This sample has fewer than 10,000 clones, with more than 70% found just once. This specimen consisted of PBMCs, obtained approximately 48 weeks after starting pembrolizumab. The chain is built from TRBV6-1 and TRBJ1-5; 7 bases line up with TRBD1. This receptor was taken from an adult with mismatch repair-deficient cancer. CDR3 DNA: TGTGCCAGCAGTTTGAACAGGGGTCGCAATCAGCCCCAGCATTTT. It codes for CASSLNRGRNQPQHF.